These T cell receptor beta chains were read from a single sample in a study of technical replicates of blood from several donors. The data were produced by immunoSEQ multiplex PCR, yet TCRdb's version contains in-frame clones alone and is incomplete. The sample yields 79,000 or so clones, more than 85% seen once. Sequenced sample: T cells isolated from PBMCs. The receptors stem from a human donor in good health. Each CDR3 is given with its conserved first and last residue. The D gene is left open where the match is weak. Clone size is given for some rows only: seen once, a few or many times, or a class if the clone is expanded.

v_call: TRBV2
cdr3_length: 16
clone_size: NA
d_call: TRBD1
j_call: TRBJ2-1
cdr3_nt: TGTGCCAGCATCGGTGCGGTAGGACAGGGGGTCTATGAGCAGTTCTTC
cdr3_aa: CASIGAVGQGVYEQFF

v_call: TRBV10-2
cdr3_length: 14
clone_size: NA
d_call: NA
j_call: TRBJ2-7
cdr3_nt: TGCGCCAGCAGTGTGGGGAGGAGCTCCTACGAGCAGTACTTC
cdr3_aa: CASSVGRSSYEQYF

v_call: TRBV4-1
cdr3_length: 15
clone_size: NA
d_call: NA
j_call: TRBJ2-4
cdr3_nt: TGCGCCAGCGCCCCCGGGGATAGCGCCACGGACATTCAGTACTTC
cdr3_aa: CASAPGDSATDIQYF

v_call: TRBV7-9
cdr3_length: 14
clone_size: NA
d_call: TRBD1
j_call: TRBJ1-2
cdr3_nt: TGTGCCAGCAGCTTATTGGGACAGGGGATCCGCTACACCTTC
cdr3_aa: CASSLLGQGIRYTF

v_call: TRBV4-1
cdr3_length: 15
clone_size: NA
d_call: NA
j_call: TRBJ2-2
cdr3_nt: TGCGCCAGCAGCCAATCCGGGAACGGGGCCGGGGAGCTGTTTTTT
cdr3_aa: CASSQSGNGAGELFF

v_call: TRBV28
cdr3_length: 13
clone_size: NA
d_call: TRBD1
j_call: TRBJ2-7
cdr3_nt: TGTGCCAGCAGTCCCGGACAGGACTACGAGCAGTACTTC
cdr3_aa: CASSPGQDYEQYF

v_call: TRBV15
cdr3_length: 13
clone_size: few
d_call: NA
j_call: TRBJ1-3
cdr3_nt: TGTGCCACCAGGCGAGAACGTGGAAACACCATATATTTT
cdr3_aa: CATRRERGNTIYF

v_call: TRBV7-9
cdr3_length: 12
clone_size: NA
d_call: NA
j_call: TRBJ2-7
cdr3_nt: TGTGCCAGCAGCTATGGGAGCCCCGACCAGTACTTC
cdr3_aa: CASSYGSPDQYF

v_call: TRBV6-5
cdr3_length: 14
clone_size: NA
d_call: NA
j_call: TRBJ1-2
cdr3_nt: TGTGCCAGCGCCCTCGAGGTAGGGGTCTATGGCTACACCTTC
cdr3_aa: CASALEVGVYGYTF

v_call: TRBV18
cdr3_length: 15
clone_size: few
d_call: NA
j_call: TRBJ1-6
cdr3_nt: TGTGCCAGCTCACCCGAGAGCTCCTATAATTCACCCCTCCACTTT
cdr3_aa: CASSPESSYNSPLHF

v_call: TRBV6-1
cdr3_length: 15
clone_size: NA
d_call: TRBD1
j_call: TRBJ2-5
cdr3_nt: TGTGCCAGCGGACAGGGGGTTATGGGTGGGGAGACCCAGTACTTC
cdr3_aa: CASGQGVMGGETQYF

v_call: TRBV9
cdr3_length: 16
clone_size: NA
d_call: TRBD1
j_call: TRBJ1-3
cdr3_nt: TGTGCCAGCAGTGCCGGGACAGGGGGCCCTGGAAACACCATATATTTT
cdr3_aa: CASSAGTGGPGNTIYF

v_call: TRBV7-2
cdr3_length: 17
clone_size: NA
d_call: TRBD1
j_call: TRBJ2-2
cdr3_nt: TGTGCCAGCAGCCCAGCCGGGACAGGGGTTCGTACCGGGGAGCTGTTTTTT
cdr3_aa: CASSPAGTGVRTGELFF

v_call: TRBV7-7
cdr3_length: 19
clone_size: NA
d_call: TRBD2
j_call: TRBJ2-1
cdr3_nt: TGTGCTAGCAGCTTAGCCGTCTGGGAGACTAGCGGGGTCTCCAATGAGCAGTTCTTC
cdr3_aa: CASSLAVWETSGVSNEQFF

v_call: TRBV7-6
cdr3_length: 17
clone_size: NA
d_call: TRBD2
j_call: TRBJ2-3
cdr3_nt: TGTGCCAGCAGCTACGGTCCTAGCGGGGGGGCAAGAGATACGCAGTATTTT
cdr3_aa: CASSYGPSGGARDTQYF

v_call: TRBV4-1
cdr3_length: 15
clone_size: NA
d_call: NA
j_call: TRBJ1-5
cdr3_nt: TGCGCCAGTCGGAAAGACAGAGATAGCAATCAGCCCCAGCATTTT
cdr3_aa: CASRKDRDSNQPQHF

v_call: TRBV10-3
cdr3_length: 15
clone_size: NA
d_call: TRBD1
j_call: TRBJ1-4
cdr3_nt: TGTGCCATCAGTGAGACCGGGACAGGGGATGAAAAACTGTTTTTT
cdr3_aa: CAISETGTGDEKLFF

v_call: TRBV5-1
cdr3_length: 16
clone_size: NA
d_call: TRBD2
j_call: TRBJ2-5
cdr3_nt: TGCGCCAGCAGCTCTCCTAGCGGGGGGGCCGGGGAGACCCAGTACTTC
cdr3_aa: CASSSPSGGAGETQYF

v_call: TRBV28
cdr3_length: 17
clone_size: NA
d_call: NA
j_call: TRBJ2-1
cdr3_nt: TGTGCCAGCCCACCCTTTTCGGCAGACAGTGCCTACAATGAGCAGTTCTTC
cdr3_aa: CASPPFSADSAYNEQFF

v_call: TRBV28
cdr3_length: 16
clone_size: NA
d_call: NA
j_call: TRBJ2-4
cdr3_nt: TGTGCCAGCAGTTCCACCCTGACAGGTGTAGGAAACATTCAGTACTTC
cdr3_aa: CASSSTLTGVGNIQYF

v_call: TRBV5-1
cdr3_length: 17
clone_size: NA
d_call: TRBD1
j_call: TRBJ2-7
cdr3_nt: TGCGCCAGCAGCTCCCTCGGGGTGGGACAGGACACCTACGAGCAGTACTTC
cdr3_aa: CASSSLGVGQDTYEQYF

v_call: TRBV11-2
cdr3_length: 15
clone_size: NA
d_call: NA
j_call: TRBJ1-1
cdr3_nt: TGTGCCAGCAGCTTACAGGACACAAAGAACACTGAAGCTTTCTTT
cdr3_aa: CASSLQDTKNTEAFF

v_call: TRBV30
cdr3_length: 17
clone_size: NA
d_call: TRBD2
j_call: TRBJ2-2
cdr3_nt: TGTGCCTGGAGTTTGTCAGCGGGGGGCCCTTCCACCGGGGAGCTGTTTTTT
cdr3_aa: CAWSLSAGGPSTGELFF

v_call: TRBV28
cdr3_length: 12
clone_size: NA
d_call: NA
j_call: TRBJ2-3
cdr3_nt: TGTGCCAGCTGGCGGCTCACAGATACGCAGTATTTT
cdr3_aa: CASWRLTDTQYF

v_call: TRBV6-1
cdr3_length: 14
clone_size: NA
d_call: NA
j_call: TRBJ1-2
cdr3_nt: TGTGCCAGCAGTGAAGACAGGGCTAACTATGGCTACACCTTC
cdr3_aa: CASSEDRANYGYTF

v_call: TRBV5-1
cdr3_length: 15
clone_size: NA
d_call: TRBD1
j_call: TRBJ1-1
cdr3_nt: TGCGCCAGCAGCTCAAGGACAGGGGCGGACACTGAAGCTTTCTTT
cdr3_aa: CASSSRTGADTEAFF

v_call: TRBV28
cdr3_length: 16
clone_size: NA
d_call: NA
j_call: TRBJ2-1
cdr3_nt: TGTGCCAGCTTCCTTGAGGGGGACGGAGAAAACAATGAGCAGTTCTTC
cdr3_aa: CASFLEGDGENNEQFF

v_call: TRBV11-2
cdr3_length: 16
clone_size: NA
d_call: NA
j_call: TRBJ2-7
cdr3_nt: TGTGCCAGCAGCTTATCGCTCACAAATGATGACTACGAGCAGTACTTC
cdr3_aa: CASSLSLTNDDYEQYF

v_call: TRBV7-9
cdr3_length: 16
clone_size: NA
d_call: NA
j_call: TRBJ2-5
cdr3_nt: TGTGCCAGCAGTCTGGGGGGAATCATGTACATAGAGACCCAGTACTTC
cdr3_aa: CASSLGGIMYIETQYF

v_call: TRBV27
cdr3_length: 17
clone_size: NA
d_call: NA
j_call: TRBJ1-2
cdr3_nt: TGTGCCAGCAGTTTAACTCTCCCGGTCCCCCGGGGAAATGGCTACACCTTC
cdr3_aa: CASSLTLPVPRGNGYTF

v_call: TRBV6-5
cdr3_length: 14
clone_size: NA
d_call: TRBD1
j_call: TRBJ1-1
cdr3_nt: TGTGCCAGCAAAGCCGGGACAGGAGCTTCAGAAGCTTTCTTT
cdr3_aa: CASKAGTGASEAFF

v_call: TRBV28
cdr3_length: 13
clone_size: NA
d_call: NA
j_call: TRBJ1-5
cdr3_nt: TGTGCCAGCACCTACAGGTCCAATCAGCCCCAGCATTTT
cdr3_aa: CASTYRSNQPQHF

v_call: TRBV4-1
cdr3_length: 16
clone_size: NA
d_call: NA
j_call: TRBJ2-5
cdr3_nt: TGCGCCAGCAGCCAAGAAGGGAACGGAGGTGGGGAGACCCAGTACTTC
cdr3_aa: CASSQEGNGGGETQYF

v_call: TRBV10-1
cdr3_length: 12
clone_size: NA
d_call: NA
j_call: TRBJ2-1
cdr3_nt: TGCGCCAGCAGTAACCCTGGAGATGAGCAGTTCTTC
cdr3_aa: CASSNPGDEQFF

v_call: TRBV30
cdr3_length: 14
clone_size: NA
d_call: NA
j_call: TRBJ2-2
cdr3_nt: TGTGCCTGGAGGGGGGACACTCGTCCCGGGGAGCTGTTTTTT
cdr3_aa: CAWRGDTRPGELFF

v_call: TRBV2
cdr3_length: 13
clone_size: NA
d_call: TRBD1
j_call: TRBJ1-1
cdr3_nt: TGTGCCAGCAGAGGAACAGGGGGTACTGAAGCTTTCTTT
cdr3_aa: CASRGTGGTEAFF

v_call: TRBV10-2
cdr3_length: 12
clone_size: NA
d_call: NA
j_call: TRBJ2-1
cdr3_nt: TGCGCCAGCAGTGAGGACGCGGCTGAGCAGTTCTTC
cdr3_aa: CASSEDAAEQFF

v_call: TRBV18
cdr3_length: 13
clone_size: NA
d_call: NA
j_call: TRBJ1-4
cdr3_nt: TGTGCCAGCTCAGGAAACGAGGGAGAAAAACTGTTTTTT
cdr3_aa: CASSGNEGEKLFF

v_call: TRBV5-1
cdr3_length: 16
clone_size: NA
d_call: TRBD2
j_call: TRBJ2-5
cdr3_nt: TGCGCCAGCAGCTTGGGGACTAGCGGGACATCAGAGACCCAGTACTTC
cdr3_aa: CASSLGTSGTSETQYF

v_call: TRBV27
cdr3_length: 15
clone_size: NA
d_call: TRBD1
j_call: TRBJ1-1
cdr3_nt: TGTGCCAGCAGTTTATGGGGACAGGGGGCTTCTGAAGCTTTCTTT
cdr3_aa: CASSLWGQGASEAFF

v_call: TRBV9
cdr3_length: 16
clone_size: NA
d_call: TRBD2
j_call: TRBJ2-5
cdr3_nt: TGTGCCAGCAGCGTACGGGCTAGCGGGGGGGCGGAGACCCAGTACTTC
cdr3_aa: CASSVRASGGAETQYF

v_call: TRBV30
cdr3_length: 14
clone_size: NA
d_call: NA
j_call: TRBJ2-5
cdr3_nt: TGTGCCTGGAGTAAGGGGGGGGGCCAAGAGACCCAGTACTTC
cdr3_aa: CAWSKGGGQETQYF

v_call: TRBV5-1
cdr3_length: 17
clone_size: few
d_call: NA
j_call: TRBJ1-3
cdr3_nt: TGCGCCAGCAGCTCGACGGTCCAGTCGGGAACTGGAAACACCATATATTTT
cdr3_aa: CASSSTVQSGTGNTIYF

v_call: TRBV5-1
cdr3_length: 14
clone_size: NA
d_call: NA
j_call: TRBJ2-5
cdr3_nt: TGCGCCAGCACCCAGGCGCAGGCCCAAGAGACCCAGTACTTC
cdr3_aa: CASTQAQAQETQYF